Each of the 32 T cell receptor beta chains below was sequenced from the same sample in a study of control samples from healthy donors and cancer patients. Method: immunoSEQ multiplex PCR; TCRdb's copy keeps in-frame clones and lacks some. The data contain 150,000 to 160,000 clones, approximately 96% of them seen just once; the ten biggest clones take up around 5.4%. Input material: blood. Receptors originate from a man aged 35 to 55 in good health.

The DNA for the CDR3 is TGTGCCACCAGTGACCCACGGACCCCGGCGGGCGAGCAGTACTTC. Its translation: CATSDPRTPAGEQYF. J is TRBJ2-7 and V is TRBV24-1; maybe TRBD2 (5 bases). V lost 4 bases and J lost 6, with 18 bases in between. The CDR3 spans 15 residues. Germline CDR1 is KGHDR and CDR2 is SFDVKD.

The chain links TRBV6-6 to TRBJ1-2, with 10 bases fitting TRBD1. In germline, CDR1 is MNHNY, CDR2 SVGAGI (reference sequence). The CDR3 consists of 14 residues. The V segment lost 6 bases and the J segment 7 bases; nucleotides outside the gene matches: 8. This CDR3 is CASSPGQGVRGYTF. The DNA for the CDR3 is TGTGCCAGCAGCCCCGGACAGGGGGTCCGTGGCTACACCTTC.

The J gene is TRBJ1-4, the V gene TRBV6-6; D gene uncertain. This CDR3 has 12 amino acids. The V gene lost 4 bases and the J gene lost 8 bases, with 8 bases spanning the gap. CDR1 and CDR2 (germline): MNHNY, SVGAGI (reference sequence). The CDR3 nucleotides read TGTGCCAGCAGTTTCCGCGGGGAAAAACTGTTTTTT. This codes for CASSFRGEKLFF.

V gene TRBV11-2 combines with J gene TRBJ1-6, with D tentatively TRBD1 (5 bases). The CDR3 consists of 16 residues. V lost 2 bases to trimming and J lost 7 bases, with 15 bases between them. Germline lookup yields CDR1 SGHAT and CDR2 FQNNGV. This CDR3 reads CASSLLTGGDNSPLHF. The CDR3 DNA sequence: TGTGCCAGCAGCTTATTGACCGGCGGGGACAATTCACCCCTCCACTTT.

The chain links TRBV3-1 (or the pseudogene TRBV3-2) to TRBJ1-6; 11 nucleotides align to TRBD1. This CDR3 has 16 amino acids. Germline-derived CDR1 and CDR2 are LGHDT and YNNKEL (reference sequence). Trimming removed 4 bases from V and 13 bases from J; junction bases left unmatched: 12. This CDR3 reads CASSPMPGQGAAPLHF. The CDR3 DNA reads TGTGCCAGCAGCCCAATGCCCGGACAGGGGGCCGCCCCCCTCCACTTT.

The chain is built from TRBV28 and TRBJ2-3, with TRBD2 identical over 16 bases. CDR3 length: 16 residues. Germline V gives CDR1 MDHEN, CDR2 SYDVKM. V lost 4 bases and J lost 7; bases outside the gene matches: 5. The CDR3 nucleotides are TGTGCCAGCAGTTCCGGGACTAGCGGGGGGGCATATACGCAGTATTTT. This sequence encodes CASSSGTSGGAYTQYF.

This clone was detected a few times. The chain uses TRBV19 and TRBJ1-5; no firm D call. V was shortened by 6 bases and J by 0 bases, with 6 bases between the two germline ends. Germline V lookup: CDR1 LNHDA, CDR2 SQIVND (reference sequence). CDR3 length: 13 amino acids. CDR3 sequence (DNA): TGTGCCAGTAGGTGGAATAGCAATCAGCCCCAGCATTTT. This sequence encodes CASRWNSNQPQHF.

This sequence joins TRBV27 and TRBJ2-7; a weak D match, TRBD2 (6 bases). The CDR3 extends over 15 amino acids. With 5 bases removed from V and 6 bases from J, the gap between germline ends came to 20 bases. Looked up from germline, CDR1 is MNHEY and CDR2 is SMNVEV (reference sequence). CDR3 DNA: TGTGCCAGCAGTCCCGGGAGTCCCACGGCCGGCGAGCAGTACTTC. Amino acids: CASSPGSPTAGEQYF.

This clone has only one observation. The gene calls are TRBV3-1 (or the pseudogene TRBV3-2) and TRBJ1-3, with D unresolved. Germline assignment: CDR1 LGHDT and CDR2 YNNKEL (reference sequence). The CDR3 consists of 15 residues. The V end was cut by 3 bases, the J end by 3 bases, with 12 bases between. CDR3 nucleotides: TGTGCCAGCAGCCAGTATATAACAGATGGAAACACCATATATTTT. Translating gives CASSQYITDGNTIYF.

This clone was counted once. The CDR3 loop is CASSPDRGPLNTEAFF. The CDR3 DNA reads as TGTGCCAGCAGCCCTGACAGGGGACCCTTAAACACTGAAGCTTTCTTT. The chain employs TRBV27 and TRBJ1-1, with TRBD1 matching 8 bases. The CDR3 runs to 16 residues. Germline CDR1 is MNHEY and CDR2 is SMNVEV (reference sequence). V was pared by 6 bases and J by 2 bases, with 11 bases of the junction left unmatched.

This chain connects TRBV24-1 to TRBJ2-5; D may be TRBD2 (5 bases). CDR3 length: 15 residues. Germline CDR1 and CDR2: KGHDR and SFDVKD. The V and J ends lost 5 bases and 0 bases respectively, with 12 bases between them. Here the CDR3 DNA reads TGTGCCACCAGTGCCTGGGGAGACTACCAAGAGACCCAGTACTTC. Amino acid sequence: CATSAWGDYQETQYF.

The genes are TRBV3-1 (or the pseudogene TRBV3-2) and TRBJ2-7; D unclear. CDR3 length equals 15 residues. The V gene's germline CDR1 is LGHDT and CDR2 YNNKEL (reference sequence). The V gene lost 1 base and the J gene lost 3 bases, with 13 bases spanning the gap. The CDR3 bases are TGTGCCAGCAGCCAAGCCCCGCTGGCCGTCTACGAGCAGTACTTC. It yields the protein CASSQAPLAVYEQYF.

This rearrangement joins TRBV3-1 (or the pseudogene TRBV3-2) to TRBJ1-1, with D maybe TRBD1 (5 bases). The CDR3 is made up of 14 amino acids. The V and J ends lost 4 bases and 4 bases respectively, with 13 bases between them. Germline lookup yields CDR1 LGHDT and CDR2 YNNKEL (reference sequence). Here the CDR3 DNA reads TGTGCCAGCAGCCCCCGGCCAGGGAGCACTGAAGCTTTCTTT. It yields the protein CASSPRPGSTEAFF.

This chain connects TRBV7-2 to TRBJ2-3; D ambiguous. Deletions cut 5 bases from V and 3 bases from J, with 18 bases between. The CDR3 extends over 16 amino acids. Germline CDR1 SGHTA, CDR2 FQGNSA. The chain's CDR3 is CASSPRAPAGTDTQYF. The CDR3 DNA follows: TGTGCCAGCAGCCCCCGGGCTCCGGCCGGGACAGATACGCAGTATTTT. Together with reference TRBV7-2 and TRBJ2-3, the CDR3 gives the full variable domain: GAGVSQSPSNKVTEKGKDVELRCDPISGHTALYWYRQSLGQGLEFLIYFQGNSAPDKSGLPSDRFSAERTGGSVSTLTIQRTQQEDSAVYLCASSPRAPAGTDTQYFGPGTRLTVL.

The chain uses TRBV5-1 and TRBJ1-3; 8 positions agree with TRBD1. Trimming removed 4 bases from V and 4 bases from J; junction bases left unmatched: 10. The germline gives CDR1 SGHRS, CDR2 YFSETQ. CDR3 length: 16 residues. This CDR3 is CASSPGQGTAGNTIYF. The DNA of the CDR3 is TGCGCCAGCAGCCCCGGACAGGGAACGGCGGGAAACACCATATATTTT.

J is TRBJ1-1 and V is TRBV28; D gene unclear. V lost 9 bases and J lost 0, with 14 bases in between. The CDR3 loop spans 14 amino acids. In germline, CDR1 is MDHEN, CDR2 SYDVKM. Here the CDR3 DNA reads TGTGCCAGTTCGACCGTTGAATTGAACACTGAAGCTTTCTTT. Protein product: CASSTVELNTEAFF.

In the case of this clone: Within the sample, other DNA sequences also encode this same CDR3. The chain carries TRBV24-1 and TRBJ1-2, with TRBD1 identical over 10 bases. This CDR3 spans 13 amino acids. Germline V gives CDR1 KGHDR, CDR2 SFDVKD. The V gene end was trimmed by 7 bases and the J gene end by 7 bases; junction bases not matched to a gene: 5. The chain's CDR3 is CATSRGDRGGYTF. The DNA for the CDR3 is TGTGCCACCAGCCGAGGGGACAGGGGTGGCTACACCTTC.

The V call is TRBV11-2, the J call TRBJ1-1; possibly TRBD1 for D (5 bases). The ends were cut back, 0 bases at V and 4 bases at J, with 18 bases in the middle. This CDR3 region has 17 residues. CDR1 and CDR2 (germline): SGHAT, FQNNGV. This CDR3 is CASSLESLVQGSTEAFF. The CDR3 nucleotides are TGTGCCAGCAGCTTAGAATCCCTCGTCCAGGGATCCACTGAAGCTTTCTTT. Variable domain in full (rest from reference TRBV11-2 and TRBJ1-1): EAGVAQSPRYKIIEKRQSVAFWCNPISGHATLYWYQQILGQGPKLLIQFQNNGVVDDSQLPKDRFSAERLKGVDSTLKIQPAKLEDSAVYLCASSLESLVQGSTEAFFGQGTRLTVV.

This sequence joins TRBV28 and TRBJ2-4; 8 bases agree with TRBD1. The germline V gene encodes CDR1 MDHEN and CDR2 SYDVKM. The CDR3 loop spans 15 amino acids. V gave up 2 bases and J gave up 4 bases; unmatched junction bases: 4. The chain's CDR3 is CASSLPGGAKNIQYF. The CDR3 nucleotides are TGTGCCAGCAGTTTACCAGGGGGCGCAAAAAACATTCAGTACTTC.

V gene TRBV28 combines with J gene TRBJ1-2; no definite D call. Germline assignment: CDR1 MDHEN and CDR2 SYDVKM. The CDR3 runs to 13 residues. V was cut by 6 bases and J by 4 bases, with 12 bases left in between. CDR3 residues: CASRVGFSYGYTF. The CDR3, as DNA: TGTGCCAGCAGGGTCGGTTTTAGCTATGGCTACACCTTC.

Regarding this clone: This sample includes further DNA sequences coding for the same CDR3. The CDR3 reads CSVEWGPGAGRGYTF. Written as DNA, the CDR3 is TGCAGCGTTGAATGGGGTCCGGGGGCGGGGCGTGGCTACACCTTC. The chain carries TRBV29-1 and TRBJ1-2; maybe TRBD1 (6 bases). V gave up 2 bases and J gave up 7 bases, with 20 bases separating them. This CDR3 comprises 15 residues. Looked up from germline, CDR1 is SQVTM and CDR2 is ANQGSEA.

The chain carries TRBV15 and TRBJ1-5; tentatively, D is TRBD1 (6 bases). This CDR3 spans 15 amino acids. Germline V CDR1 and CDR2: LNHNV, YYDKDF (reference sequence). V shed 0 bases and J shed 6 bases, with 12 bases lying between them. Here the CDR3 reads CATSRDGGGGQPQHF. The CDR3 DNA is TGTGCCACCAGCAGAGATGGGGGGGGCGGTCAGCCCCAGCATTTT.

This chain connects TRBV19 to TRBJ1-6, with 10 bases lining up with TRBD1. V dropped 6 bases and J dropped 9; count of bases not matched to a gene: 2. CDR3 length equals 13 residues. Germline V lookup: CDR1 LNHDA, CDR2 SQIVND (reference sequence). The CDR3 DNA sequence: TGTGCCAGTAGGACAGGGGGCGGTTCACCCCTCCACTTT. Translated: CASRTGGGSPLHF.

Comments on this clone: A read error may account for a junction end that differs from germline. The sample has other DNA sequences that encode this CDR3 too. The CDR3 sequence: CAWSPTGYTEAFF. CDR3 coding DNA: TGTGCTTGGAGCCCCACAGGGTACACTGAAGCTTTCTTT. The chain joins TRBV30 to TRBJ1-1, with D tentatively TRBD1 (6 bases). CDR1 and CDR2 from the germline V gene are GTSNPN and SVGIG (reference sequence). The CDR3 has 13 residues. Full variable domain (outside the CDR3, taken from reference TRBV30 and TRBJ1-1): SQTIHQWPATLVQPVGSPLSLECTVEGTSNPNLYWYRQAAGRGLQLLFYSVGIGQISSEVPQNLSASRPQDRQFILSSKKLLLSDSGFYLCAWSPTGYTEAFFGQGTRLTVV.

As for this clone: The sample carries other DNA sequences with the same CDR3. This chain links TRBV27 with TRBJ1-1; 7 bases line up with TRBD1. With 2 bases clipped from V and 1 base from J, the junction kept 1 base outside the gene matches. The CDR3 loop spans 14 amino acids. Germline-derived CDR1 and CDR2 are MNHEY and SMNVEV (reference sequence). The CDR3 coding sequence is TGTGCCAGCAGTTTAGGACAGGCGAACACTGAAGCTTTCTTT. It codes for CASSLGQANTEAFF.

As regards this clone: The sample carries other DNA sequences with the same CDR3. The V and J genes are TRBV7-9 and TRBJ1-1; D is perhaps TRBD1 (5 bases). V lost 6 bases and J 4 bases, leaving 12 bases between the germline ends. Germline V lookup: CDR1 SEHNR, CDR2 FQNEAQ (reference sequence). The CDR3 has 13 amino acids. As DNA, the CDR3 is TGTGCCAGCAGTCCGGGGGTAGTCACTGAAGCTTTCTTT. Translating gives CASSPGVVTEAFF. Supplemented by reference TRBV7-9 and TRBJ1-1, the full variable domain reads DTGVSQNPRHKITKRGQNVTFRCDPISEHNRLYWYRQTLGQGPEFLTYFQNEAQLEKSRLLSDRFSAERPKGSFSTLEIQRTEQGDSAMYLCASSPGVVTEAFFGQGTRLTVV.

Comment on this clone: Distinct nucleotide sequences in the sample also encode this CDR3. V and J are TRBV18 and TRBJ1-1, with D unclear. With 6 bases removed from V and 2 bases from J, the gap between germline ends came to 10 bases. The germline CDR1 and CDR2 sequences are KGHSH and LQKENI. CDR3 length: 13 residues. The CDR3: CASSPGANTEAFF. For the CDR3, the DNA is TGTGCCAGCTCCCCTGGAGCAAACACTGAAGCTTTCTTT.

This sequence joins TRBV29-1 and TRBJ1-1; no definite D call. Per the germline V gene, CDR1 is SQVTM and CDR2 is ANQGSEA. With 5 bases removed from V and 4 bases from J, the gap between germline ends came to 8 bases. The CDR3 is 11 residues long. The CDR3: CSVLSITEAFF. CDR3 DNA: TGCAGCGTTTTAAGTATCACTGAAGCTTTCTTT.

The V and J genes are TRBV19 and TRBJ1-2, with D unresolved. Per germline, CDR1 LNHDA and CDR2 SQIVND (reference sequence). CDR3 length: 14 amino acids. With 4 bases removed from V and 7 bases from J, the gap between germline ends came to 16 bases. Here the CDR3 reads CASSTATIGSGYTF. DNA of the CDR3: TGTGCCAGTAGTACCGCGACGATCGGAAGTGGCTACACCTTC. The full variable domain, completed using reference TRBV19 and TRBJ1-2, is DGGITQSPKYLFRKEGQNVTLSCEQNLNHDAMYWYRQDPGQGLRLIYYSQIVNDFQKGDIAEGYSVSREKKESFPLTVTSAQKNPTAFYLCASSTATIGSGYTFGSGTRLTVV.

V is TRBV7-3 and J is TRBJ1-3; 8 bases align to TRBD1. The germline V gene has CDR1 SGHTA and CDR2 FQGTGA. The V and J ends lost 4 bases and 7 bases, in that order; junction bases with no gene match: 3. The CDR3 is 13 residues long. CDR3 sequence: CASSSGQGNTIYF. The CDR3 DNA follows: TGTGCCAGCAGCTCAGGACAGGGTAACACCATATATTTT.

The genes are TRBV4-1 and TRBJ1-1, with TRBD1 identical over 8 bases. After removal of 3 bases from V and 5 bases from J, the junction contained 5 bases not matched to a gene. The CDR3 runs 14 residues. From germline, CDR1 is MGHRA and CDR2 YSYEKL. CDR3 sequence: CASSQARGQTEAFF. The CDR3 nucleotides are TGCGCCAGCAGCCAGGCCAGGGGGCAGACTGAAGCTTTCTTT.

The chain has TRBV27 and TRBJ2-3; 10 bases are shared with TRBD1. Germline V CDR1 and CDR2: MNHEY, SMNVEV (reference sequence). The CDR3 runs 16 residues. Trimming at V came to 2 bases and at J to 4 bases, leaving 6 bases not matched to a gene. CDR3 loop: CASSLLKTGGADTQYF. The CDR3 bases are TGTGCCAGCAGTTTACTTAAGACAGGGGGCGCAGATACGCAGTATTTT.